Sequencing of this TCR beta chain was carried out in a study of cytomegalovirus exposure and HLA in healthy donors. Overall study findings and caveats: The CMV antigen specificity of a few CMV-associated chains was confirmed through in vitro analysis. A previous analysis found most TCR beta V segments productive roughly 87% or roughly 30% of the time. Among immune exposure information, only CMV serostatus was available.

Germline values: CDR1 ENHRY, CDR2 SYGVKD. This CDR3 is built from 13 residues. The V end was cut by 2 bases, the J end by 3 bases, with 5 bases between. PCR involved 60 Vbeta and 13 Jbeta primers. Libraries were prepared by immunoSEQ multiplex PCR; TCRdb keeps only in-frame clonotypes and omits some of them. Here the sample spans 140,000 to 150,000 clones, around three quarters being singletons. Of note for this clone: Its antigen remains unknown.

The genes are TRBV10-3 and TRBJ1-5; D is undetermined. Sequencing was performed on PBMCs. This sequence was found in a woman in her sixties in good health and CMV-seropositive. The CDR3 reads CAISEQYNQPQHF. In nucleotides, the CDR3 is TGTGCCATCAGTGAGCAGTACAATCAGCCCCAGCATTTT.